This TCR beta chain was sequenced in a study of blood T cell repertoires in COVID-19. About the research overall: Specimens from acute and convalescent COVID-19 originated in the United States, Italy and Spain. T cells, B-cell-depleted T cells, or PBMCs supplied cDNA or gDNA.

As handled by the study authors: Estimated nucleated cell counts came from reference gene primer amplification. Libraries were prepared by immunoSEQ multiplex PCR; TCRdb keeps only in-frame clonotypes and omits some of them. That table furnishes V, J and clone size, whereas the DNA furnished D and trimming. In the table there are around 50,000 clones, approximately 78% of which are singletons. Trimming pared 6 bases from V and 1 base from J, leaving 13 bases between. The length of the CDR3 is 14 residues. Looked up from germline, CDR1 is SNHLY and CDR2 is FYNNEI. The V and J genes are TRBV2 and TRBJ2-7; D possibly corresponds to TRBD2 (6 bases). The clonotype comes from a woman of 80 years or more with acute or convalescent COVID-19. Sequencing was carried out using peripheral blood. The CDR3 DNA follows: TGTGCCAGCAGAGCGGGTCGGTCGTCCTACGAGCAGTACTTC. Protein sequence: CASRAGRSSYEQYF.